A selection of T cell receptor beta chains follows, all from one sample in a study of PD-1 blockade in mismatch repair-deficient tumors. Sequencing used immunoSEQ multiplex PCR; TCRdb keeps in-frame clones, though not all of them. This table has roughly 80,000 clones, over 75% appearing once. The specimen was peripheral blood, collected 12 weeks after starting pembrolizumab. These receptors were taken from an adult with mismatch repair-deficient cancer. The CDR3 runs from the conserved cysteine through the conserved F or W. Fields, in order: V gene, D gene, clone size, J gene, CDR3 protein, CDR3 DNA. The D gene is left open where the match is weak. A clone size is listed for some rows: how often the clone was seen (once, few, many), or a class if it is expanded.

>TRBV6-6|-|few|TRBJ2-1
CASSGTTYNEQFF
TGTGCCAGCTCCGGGACAACATACAATGAGCAGTTCTTC
>TRBV5-8|-|-|TRBJ2-5
CASSHGETQYF
TGTGCCAGCAGCCATGGAGAGACCCAGTACTTC
>TRBV7-9|TRBD2|-|TRBJ2-1
CASSRTSGGEEQFF
TGTGCCAGCAGTCGGACTAGCGGGGGGGAAGAGCAGTTCTTC
>TRBV7-3|TRBD1|-|TRBJ1-5
CASSLEGAQPQHF
TGTGCCAGCAGCTTAGAGGGGGCACAGCCCCAGCATTTT
>TRBV5-5|-|-|TRBJ2-1
CASSGQSPYNEQFF
TGTGCCAGCAGCGGACAATCGCCCTACAATGAGCAGTTCTTC
>TRBV5-6|-|few|TRBJ2-7
CASSLEGGEQYF
TGTGCCAGCAGCTTGGAGGGGGGCGAGCAGTACTTC
>TRBV4-1|TRBD2|-|TRBJ2-5
CASSQDRRAGAETQYF
TGCGCCAGCAGCCAAGATAGGAGAGCGGGAGCAGAGACCCAGTACTTC
>TRBV6-6|-|-|TRBJ2-1
CASGSDEQFF
TGTGCCAGCGGAAGCGATGAGCAGTTCTTC
>TRBV19|-|-|TRBJ2-3
CASSPQTSTDTQYF
TGTGCCAGTAGCCCGCAAACTAGCACAGATACGCAGTATTTT
>TRBV4-2|-|-|TRBJ1-2
CASSQVTTDPNYGYTF
TGTGCCAGCAGCCAAGTTACAACGGACCCTAACTATGGCTACACCTTC
>TRBV19|-|-|TRBJ2-6
CASSIQGIGANVLTF
TGTGCCAGTAGTATACAGGGAATTGGGGCCAACGTCCTGACTTTC
>TRBV15|-|-|TRBJ2-2
CATSRDRSGQNTGELFF
TGTGCCACCAGCAGAGATAGGAGCGGGCAAAACACCGGGGAGCTGTTTTTT
>TRBV7-3|TRBD1|-|TRBJ1-1
CASSFSGTGNTEAFF
TGTGCCAGCAGCTTCTCCGGGACAGGGAACACTGAAGCTTTCTTT
>TRBV18|-|-|TRBJ1-1
CASSPLEQTNTEAFF
TGTGCCAGCTCACCCCTTGAGCAGACCAACACTGAAGCTTTCTTT
>TRBV5-4|-|-|TRBJ2-7
CASSLVAGDEQYF
TGTGCCAGCAGCTTGGTTGCCGGGGACGAGCAGTACTTC
>TRBV19|-|few|TRBJ1-5
CASSPPTGHNQPQHF
TGTGCCAGTAGTCCACCCACAGGGCACAATCAGCCCCAGCATTTT
>TRBV19|-|once|TRBJ2-3
CASSINTLYTDTQYF
TGTGCCAGTAGTATAAACACCCTGTACACAGATACGCAGTATTTT
>TRBV5-8|-|once|TRBJ1-2
CASSLMSQSVNYGYTF
TGTGCCAGCAGCTTGATGTCACAGTCGGTTAACTATGGCTACACCTTC
>TRBV5-4|-|few|TRBJ1-1
CASIRDGLNTEAFF
TGTGCCAGCATCAGGGACGGATTGAACACTGAAGCTTTCTTT
>TRBV7-9|-|-|TRBJ2-2
CASSLAGVLSGELFF
TGTGCCAGCAGCTTAGCGGGAGTTCTTAGCGGGGAGCTGTTTTTT
>TRBV11-2|TRBD2|few|TRBJ2-1
CASSSLSGHYNEQFF
TGTGCCAGCAGCTCGCTTAGCGGGCACTACAATGAGCAGTTCTTC
>TRBV11-1|TRBD1|-|TRBJ1-1
CASSFRDRVGAFF
TGTGCCAGCAGCTTCCGGGACAGGGTCGGCGCTTTCTTT